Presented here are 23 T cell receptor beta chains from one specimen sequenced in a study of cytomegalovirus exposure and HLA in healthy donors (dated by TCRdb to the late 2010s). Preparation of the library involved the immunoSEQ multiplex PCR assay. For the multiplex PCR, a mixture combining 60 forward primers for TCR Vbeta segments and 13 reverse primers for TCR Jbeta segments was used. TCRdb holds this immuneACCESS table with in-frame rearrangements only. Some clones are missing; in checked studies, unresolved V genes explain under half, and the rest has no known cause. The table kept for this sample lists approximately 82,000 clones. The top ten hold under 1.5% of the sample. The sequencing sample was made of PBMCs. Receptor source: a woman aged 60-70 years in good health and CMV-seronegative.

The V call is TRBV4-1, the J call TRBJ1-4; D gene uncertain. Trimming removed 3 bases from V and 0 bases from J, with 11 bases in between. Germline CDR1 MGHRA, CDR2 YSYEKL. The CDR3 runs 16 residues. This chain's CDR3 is CASSQAAGTTNEKLFF. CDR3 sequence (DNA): TGCGCCAGCAGCCAGGCTGCGGGGACAACTAATGAAAAACTGTTTTTT.

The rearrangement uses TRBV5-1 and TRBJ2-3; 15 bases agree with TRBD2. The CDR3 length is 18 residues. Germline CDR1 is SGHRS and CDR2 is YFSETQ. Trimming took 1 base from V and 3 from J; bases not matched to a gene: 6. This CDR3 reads CASSLMGLAGGRTDTQYF. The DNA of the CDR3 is TGCGCCAGCAGCTTGATGGGACTAGCGGGAGGCAGGACAGATACGCAGTATTTT.

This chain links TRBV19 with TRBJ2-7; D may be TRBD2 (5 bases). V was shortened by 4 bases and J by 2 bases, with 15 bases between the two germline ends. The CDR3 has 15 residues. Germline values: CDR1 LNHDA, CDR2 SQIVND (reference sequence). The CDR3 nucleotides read TGTGCCAGTAGTAAGGTTGTCGCGACTACCTACGAGCAGTACTTC. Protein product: CASSKVVATTYEQYF.

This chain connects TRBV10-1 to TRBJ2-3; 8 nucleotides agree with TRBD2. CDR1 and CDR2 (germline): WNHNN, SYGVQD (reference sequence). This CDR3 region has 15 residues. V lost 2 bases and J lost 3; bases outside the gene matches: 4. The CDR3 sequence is CASSENSGNTDTQYF. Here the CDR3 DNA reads TGCGCCAGCAGTGAGAATAGCGGGAATACAGATACGCAGTATTTT.

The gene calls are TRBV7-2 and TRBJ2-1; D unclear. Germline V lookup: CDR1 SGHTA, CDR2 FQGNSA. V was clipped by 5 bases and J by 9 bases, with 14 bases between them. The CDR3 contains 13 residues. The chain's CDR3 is CASSIGGVAEQFF. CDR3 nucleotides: TGTGCCAGCAGCATAGGTGGAGTTGCTGAGCAGTTCTTC. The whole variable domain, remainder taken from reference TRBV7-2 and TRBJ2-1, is GAGVSQSPSNKVTEKGKDVELRCDPISGHTALYWYRQSLGQGLEFLIYFQGNSAPDKSGLPSDRFSAERTGGSVSTLTIQRTQQEDSAVYLCASSIGGVAEQFFGPGTRLTVL.

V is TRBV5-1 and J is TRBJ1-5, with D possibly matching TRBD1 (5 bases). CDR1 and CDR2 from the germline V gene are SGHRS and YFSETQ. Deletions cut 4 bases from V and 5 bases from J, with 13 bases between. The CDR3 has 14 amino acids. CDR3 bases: TGCGCCAGCAGCCCGGGGGAGGATTATCAGCCCCAGCATTTT. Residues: CASSPGEDYQPQHF. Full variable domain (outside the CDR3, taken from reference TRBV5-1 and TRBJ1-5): KAGVTQTPRYLIKTRGQQVTLSCSPISGHRSVSWYQQTPGQGLQFLFEYFSETQRNKGNFPGRFSGRQFSNSRSEMNVSTLELGDSALYLCASSPGEDYQPQHFGDGTRLSIL.

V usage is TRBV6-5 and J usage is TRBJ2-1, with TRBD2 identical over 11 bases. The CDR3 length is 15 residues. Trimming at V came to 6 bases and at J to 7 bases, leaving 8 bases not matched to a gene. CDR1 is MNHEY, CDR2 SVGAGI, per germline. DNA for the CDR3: TGTGCCAGCAGGAAGCTAGCGGGAGGAGGAAATGAGCAGTTCTTC. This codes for CASRKLAGGGNEQFF.

CDR3 sequence reads: CASSQGYGTNYGYTF. The CDR3 DNA is TGCGCCAGCAGCCAGGGGTACGGGACTAACTATGGCTACACCTTC. The chain carries TRBV4-1 and TRBJ1-2; D not resolved. Germline-derived CDR1 and CDR2 are MGHRA and YSYEKL. This CDR3 is built from 15 residues. V was cut by 3 bases and J by 0 bases, with 11 bases left in between.

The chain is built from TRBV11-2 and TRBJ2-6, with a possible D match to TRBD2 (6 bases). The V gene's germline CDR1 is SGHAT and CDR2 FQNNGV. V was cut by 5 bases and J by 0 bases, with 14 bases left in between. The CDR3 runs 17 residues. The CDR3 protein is CASSMEGRGSGANVLTF. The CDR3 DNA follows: TGTGCCAGCAGCATGGAGGGACGGGGCTCTGGGGCCAACGTCCTGACTTTC.

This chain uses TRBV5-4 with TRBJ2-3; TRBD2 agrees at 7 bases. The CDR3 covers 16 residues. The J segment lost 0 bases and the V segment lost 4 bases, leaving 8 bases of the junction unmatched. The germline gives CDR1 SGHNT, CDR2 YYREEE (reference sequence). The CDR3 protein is CASSHDGRASTDTQYF. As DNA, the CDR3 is TGTGCCAGCAGCCACGATGGGAGGGCTAGCACAGATACGCAGTATTTT.

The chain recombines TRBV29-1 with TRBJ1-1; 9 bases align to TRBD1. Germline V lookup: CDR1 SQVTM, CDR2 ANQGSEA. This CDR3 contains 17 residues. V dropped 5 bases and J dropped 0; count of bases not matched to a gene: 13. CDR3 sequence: CSVTRGQGKRMNTEAFF. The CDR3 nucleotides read TGCAGCGTTACTAGAGGACAGGGGAAGAGGATGAACACTGAAGCTTTCTTT.

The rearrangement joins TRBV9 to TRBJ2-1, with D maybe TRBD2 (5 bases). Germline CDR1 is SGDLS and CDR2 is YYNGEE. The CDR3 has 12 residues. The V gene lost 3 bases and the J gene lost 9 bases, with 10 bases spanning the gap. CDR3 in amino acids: CASSDGSVEQFF. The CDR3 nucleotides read TGTGCCAGCAGCGATGGGAGCGTTGAGCAGTTCTTC.

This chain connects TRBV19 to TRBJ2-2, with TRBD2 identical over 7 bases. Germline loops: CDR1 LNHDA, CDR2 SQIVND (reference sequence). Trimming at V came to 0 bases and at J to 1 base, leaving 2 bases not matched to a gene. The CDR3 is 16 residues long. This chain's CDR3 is CASSIDGGGNTGELFF. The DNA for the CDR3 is TGTGCCAGTAGTATAGATGGGGGGGGGAACACCGGGGAGCTGTTTTTT.

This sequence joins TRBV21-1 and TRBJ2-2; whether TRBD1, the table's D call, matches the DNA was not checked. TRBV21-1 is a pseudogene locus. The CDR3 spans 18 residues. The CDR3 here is CASSKGNSYGPYTGELFF. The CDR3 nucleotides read TGTGCCAGCAGCAAAGGGAACAGCTATGGGCCTTACACCGGGGAGCTGTTTTTT.

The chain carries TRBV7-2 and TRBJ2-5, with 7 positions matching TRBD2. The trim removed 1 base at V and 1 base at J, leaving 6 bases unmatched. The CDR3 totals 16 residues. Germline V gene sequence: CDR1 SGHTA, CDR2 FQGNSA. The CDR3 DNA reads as TGTGCCAGCAGCTTAGTGAGCGGGAACCCCCAAGAGACCCAGTACTTC. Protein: CASSLVSGNPQETQYF.

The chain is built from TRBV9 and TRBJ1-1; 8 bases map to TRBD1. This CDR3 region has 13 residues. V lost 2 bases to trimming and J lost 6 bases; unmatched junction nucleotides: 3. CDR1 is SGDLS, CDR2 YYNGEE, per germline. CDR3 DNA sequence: TGTGCCAGCAGCGTTTTACAGGGGGCTGAAGCTTTCTTT. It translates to CASSVLQGAEAFF.

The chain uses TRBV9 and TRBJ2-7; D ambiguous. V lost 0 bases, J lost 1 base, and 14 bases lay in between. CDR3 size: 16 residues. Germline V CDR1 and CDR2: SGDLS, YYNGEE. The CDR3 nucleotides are TGTGCCAGCAGCGTAGAAACCCGGAGCCTATCCTACGAGCAGTACTTC. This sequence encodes CASSVETRSLSYEQYF.

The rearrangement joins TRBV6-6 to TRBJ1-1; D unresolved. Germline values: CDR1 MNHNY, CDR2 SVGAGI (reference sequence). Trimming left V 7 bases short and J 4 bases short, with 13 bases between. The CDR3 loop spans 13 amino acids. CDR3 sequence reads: CASIATGSTEAFF. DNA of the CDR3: TGTGCCAGCATCGCGACTGGGTCCACTGAAGCTTTCTTT.

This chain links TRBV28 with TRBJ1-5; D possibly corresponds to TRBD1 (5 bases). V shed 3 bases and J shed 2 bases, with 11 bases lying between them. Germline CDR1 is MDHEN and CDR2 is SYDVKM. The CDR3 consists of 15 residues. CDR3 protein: CASSLMGGGNQPQHF. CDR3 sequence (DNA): TGTGCCAGCAGTTTGATGGGGGGGGGCAATCAGCCCCAGCATTTT.

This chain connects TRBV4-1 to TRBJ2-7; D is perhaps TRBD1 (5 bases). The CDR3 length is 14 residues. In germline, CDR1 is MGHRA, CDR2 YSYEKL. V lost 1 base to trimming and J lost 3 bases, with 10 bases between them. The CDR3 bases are TGCGCCAGCAGCCAAGCACAGGCATACTACGAGCAGTACTTC. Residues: CASSQAQAYYEQYF.

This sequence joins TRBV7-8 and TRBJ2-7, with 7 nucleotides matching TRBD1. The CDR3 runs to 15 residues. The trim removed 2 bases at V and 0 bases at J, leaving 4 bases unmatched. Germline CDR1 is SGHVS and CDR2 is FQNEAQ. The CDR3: CASSLSRDSSYEQYF. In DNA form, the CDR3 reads TGTGCCAGCAGCTTATCACGGGACAGCTCCTACGAGCAGTACTTC.

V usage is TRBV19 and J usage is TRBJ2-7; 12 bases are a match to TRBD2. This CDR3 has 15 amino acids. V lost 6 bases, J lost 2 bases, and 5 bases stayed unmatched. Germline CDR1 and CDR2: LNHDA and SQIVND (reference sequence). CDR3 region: CASRGTSGRAYEQYF. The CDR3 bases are TGTGCCAGTAGGGGGACTAGCGGGCGAGCCTACGAGCAGTACTTC. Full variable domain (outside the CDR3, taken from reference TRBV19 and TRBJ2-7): DGGITQSPKYLFRKEGQNVTLSCEQNLNHDAMYWYRQDPGQGLRLIYYSQIVNDFQKGDIAEGYSVSREKKESFPLTVTSAQKNPTAFYLCASRGTSGRAYEQYFGPGTRLTVT.

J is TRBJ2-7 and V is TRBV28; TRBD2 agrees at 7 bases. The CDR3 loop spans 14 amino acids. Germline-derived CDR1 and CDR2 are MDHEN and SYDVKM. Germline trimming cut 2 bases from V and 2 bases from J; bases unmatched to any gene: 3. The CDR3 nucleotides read TGTGCCAGCAGTTTACCGGCGGGGGCCTACGAGCAGTACTTC. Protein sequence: CASSLPAGAYEQYF.